This passage covers 9 T cell receptor beta chains from one sample sequenced in a study of T cell repertoires in cytomegalovirus infection. These receptors' targets are unknown. MiXCR was run by TCRdb on the reads, yielding one entry per CDR3 protein. The sample shows roughly 920,000 distinct CDR3 sequences, around 31% of them seen only once. Specimen: cultured CD8+ T cells from PBMCs, collected from culture after CMV antigen stimulation. These receptors originate from a human donor in good health (CMV status not recorded). Some clones in this sample may be carry-over from other donors' samples.

The rearrangement links TRBV12-3 or TRBV12-4 to TRBJ1-6; D uncertain. V was shortened by 5 bases and J by 5 bases, with 13 bases between the two germline ends. The CDR3 has 15 residues. CDR3: CASSPEAGHNSPLHF. In nucleotides, the CDR3 is TGTGCCAGCAGTCCCGAGGCAGGTCATAATTCACCCCTCCACTTT.

This clonotype was counted a few times. The chain links TRBV19 to TRBJ1-2; the D is unclear. V dropped 7 bases and J dropped 10 bases, with 25 bases sitting between them. The CDR3 extends over 15 amino acids. Germline V gene lookup returns CDR1 LNHDA and CDR2 SQIVND (reference sequence). CDR3 DNA: TGTGCCAGTACTGGCTTAAGCCCAACACGGGTGGACTACACCTTC. It encodes CASTGLSPTRVDYTF.

A few counts support this clonotype. The chain couples TRBV7-6 to TRBJ1-1; D uncertain. V lost 1 base and J 3 bases, leaving 6 bases between the germline ends. The CDR3 is 13 amino acids. Germline values: CDR1 SGHVS, CDR2 FNYEAQ. CDR3 coding DNA: TGTGCCAGCAGCTTAGTTGGGCACACTGAAGCTTTCTTT. It specifies CASSLVGHTEAFF.

This clonotype showed up many times. V gene TRBV4-1 combines with J gene TRBJ2-1, with 12 bases identical to TRBD2. CDR1 is MGHRA and CDR2 is YSYEKL in the germline V gene. V shed 3 bases and J 0 bases; nucleotides not matched to a gene: 3. The CDR3 contains 17 residues. The CDR3 nucleotides read TGCGCCAGCAGCCATCCTAGCGGGGGGGCCTCCTACAATGAGCAGTTCTTC. Its protein product is CASSHPSGGASYNEQFF.

A single count supports this clonotype. This rearrangement joins TRBV28 to TRBJ1-1; tentative D call: TRBD1 (6 bases). V lost 0 bases and J 3 bases, leaving 11 bases between the germline ends. Per germline, CDR1 MDHEN and CDR2 SYDVKM. This CDR3 has 15 amino acids. CDR3 sequence (DNA): TGTGCCAGCAGTTTATGGGGGGCGCGGGACACTGAAGCTTTCTTT. Translating gives CASSLWGARDTEAFF.

There are many counts of this clonotype. The chain joins TRBV7-2 to TRBJ1-2, with 7 bases identical to TRBD1. The CDR3 length is 11 residues. Per germline, CDR1 SGHTA and CDR2 FQGNSA. After removal of 4 bases from V and 12 bases from J, the junction contained 5 bases not matched to a gene. In nucleotides, the CDR3 is TGTGCCAGCAGCTCCTACAGGGGACACACCTTC. Translating gives CASSSYRGHTF.

V usage is TRBV27 and J usage is TRBJ1-4, with a weak D call TRBD1 (6 bases). Deletions cut 1 base from V and 8 bases from J, with 14 bases between. CDR1 and CDR2 from the germline V gene are MNHEY and SMNVEV (reference sequence). This CDR3 is built from 15 residues. The CDR3 is CASSLWGGSEEKLFF. The CDR3 nucleotides are TGTGCCAGCAGTTTATGGGGGGGCTCTGAGGAAAAACTGTTTTTT.

In its sample, this clonotype was seen once. A read error may be the cause here, since a much bigger clone is one base away. This rearrangement joins TRBV7-7 to TRBJ2-1; 8 positions match TRBD2. This CDR3 is 15 amino acids long. CDR1 is SSHAT and CDR2 is FNYEAQ in the germline V gene (reference sequence). The CDR3 DNA sequence: TGTGCTAGCAGCATACTAGCGGTGGGTCCCAATGAGCAGTTCTTC. This sequence encodes CASSILAVGPNEQFF. Combining the CDR3 with reference TRBV7-7 and TRBJ2-1 gives the whole variable domain GAGVSQSPRYKVTKRGQDVTLRCDPISSHATLYWYQQALGQGPEFLTYFNYEAQPDKSGLPSDRFSAERPEGSISTLTIQRTEQRDSAMYRCASSILAVGPNEQFFGPGTRLTVL.

Details on this clonotype: Relative to the germline gene, one junction end is altered; a read error may explain this. The rearrangement links TRBV12-3 or TRBV12-4 to TRBJ1-4, with a possible D match to TRBD1 (5 bases). The CDR3 contains 15 residues. The CDR3, as DNA: TGTGTCAGCAGTCTGGGTGGCGACAGTAATGAAAAACTGTTTTTT. Its translation is CVSSLGGDSNEKLFF.